One sample yielded the 5 T cell receptor beta chains listed below, sequenced in a study of CD8 T cells in ankylosing spondylitis. Points from the study as a whole: Within ankylosing spondylitis blood, a TCR beta motif made up of roughly eight highly homologous variants appeared to be characteristic.

Using its own MiXCR run on the 5' RACE reads, TCRdb lists one record per CDR3 protein. This sample has about 460,000 distinct CDR3 sequences, with about 5% found just once. These receptors have no known antigen. The sequencing input was blood, either unsorted or a sorted T cell fraction (not recorded which). The receptors come from a male donor with ankylosing spondylitis.

This clonotype appeared a few times. The V call is TRBV5-1, the J call TRBJ1-1; D might be TRBD1 (5 bases). V was shortened by 4 bases and J by 6 bases, with 22 bases between the two germline ends. Germline V CDR1 and CDR2: SGHRS, YFSETQ. CDR3 size: 16 residues. CDR3 residues: CASSLGGRGLYAEAFF. The CDR3 nucleotides read TGCGCCAGCAGCCTGGGAGGGAGGGGATTATACGCTGAAGCTTTCTTT.

This clonotype was seen repeatedly, ten times or more. The chain carries TRBV27 and TRBJ1-1, with D possibly being TRBD1 (5 bases). Trimming cost V 4 bases and J 4 bases, with 13 bases left between them. Germline CDR1 and CDR2: MNHEY and SMNVEV (reference sequence). The CDR3 totals 14 residues. Here the CDR3 reads CASSSQGRGTEAFF. CDR3 sequence (DNA): TGTGCCAGCAGTTCTCAGGGAAGGGGCACTGAAGCTTTCTTT.

This clonotype was recorded many times. The chain links TRBV13 to TRBJ2-4; D tentatively fits TRBD1 or TRBD2 (5 bases each). Germline-derived CDR1 and CDR2 are PRHDT and FYEKMQ (reference sequence). The CDR3 covers 17 residues. V lost 4 bases and J 0 bases, leaving 16 bases between the germline ends. The CDR3: CASSSVFEGLAKNIQYF. As DNA, the CDR3 is TGTGCCAGCAGCTCAGTGTTTGAGGGGCTAGCCAAAAACATTCAGTACTTC.

The V and J genes are TRBV5-5 and TRBJ2-5, with a weak D call TRBD1 (5 bases). The CDR3 is 14 residues long. V dropped 4 bases and J dropped 4 bases, with 14 bases sitting between them. Germline V lookup: CDR1 SGHKS, CDR2 YYEKEE (reference sequence). The CDR3 coding sequence is TGTGCCAGCAGCCGCCTGGGGCCTCCAGAGACCCAGTACTTC. Amino acids: CASSRLGPPETQYF.

This clonotype was seen many times. The gene calls are TRBV11-2 and TRBJ1-3; D is ambiguous. This CDR3 spans 15 amino acids. Trimming stripped 2 bases from V and 4 bases from J, with 12 bases between. Germline values: CDR1 SGHAT, CDR2 FQNNGV. The CDR3 spells CASSLTPEGGNTIYF. CDR3 nucleotides: TGTGCCAGCAGCTTAACCCCCGAAGGAGGAAACACCATATATTTT.